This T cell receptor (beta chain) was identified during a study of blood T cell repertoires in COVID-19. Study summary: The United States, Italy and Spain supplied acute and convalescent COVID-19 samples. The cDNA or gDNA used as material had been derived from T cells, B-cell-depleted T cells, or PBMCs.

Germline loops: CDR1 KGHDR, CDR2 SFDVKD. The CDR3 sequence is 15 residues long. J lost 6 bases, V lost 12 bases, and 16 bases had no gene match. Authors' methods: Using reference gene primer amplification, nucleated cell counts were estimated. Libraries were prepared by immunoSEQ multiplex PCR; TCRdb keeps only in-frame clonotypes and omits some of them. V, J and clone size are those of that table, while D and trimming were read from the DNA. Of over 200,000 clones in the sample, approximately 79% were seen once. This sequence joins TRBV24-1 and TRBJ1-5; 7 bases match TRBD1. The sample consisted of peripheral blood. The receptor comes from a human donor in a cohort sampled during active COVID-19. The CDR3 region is CAPSDRFDPGQPQHF. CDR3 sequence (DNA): TGTGCCCCCTCGGACAGGTTCGATCCTGGTCAGCCCCAGCATTTT.